The 10 T cell receptor beta chains below all came from one sample that was sequenced in a study of identical twins. From the 5' RACE reads, TCRdb called clonotypes with MiXCR, one entry per CDR3 protein. The table has more than 400,000 distinct CDR3 sequences, about 15% seen once. These same data were also listed under a study on yellow fever vaccine responses in identical twins.

The sequenced sample was CD4+ T cells sorted from blood. All receptors come from a woman aged 18-35 years in good health.

This clonotype was detected a few times. The rearrangement joins TRBV28 to TRBJ2-5, with TRBD2 matching 8 bases. The CDR3 covers 17 residues. J lost 6 bases, V lost 4 bases, and 16 bases had no gene match. The V gene's germline CDR1 is MDHEN and CDR2 SYDVKM. The CDR3, as DNA: TGTGCCAGCAGTTCCTTAAGCGGGGGCAATGGTTTGAAGACCCAGTACTTC. It specifies CASSSLSGGNGLKTQYF.

This clonotype has more than one count but fewer than ten. CDR3 loop: CATSDPGQGVTGELFF. Written as DNA, the CDR3 is TGTGCCACCAGTGACCCCGGACAGGGAGTCACCGGGGAGCTGTTTTTT. V is TRBV24-1 and J is TRBJ2-2, with 8 bases fitting TRBD1. The CDR3 is made up of 16 amino acids. J lost 4 bases, V lost 4 bases, and 7 bases had no gene match. Germline loops: CDR1 KGHDR, CDR2 SFDVKD.

J is TRBJ1-2 and V is TRBV27, with D possibly being TRBD1 (5 bases). V was cut by 1 base and J by 0 bases, with 9 bases left in between. The germline V gene has CDR1 MNHEY and CDR2 SMNVEV (reference sequence). This CDR3 has 15 residues. CDR3 nucleotides: TGTGCCAGCAGTTTATGGGGCGGATCTAACTATGGCTACACCTTC. It yields the protein CASSLWGGSNYGYTF.

This clonotype has just a few counts. The chain has TRBV18 and TRBJ1-5, with TRBD1 matching over 9 bases. V dropped 6 bases and J dropped 6; count of bases not matched to a gene: 9. The V gene's germline CDR1 is KGHSH and CDR2 LQKENI. The CDR3 extends over 15 amino acids. Written as DNA, the CDR3 is TGTGCCAGCTCCCGAGAAGGACAGGGGTTTCAGCCCCAGCATTTT. Amino acids: CASSREGQGFQPQHF.

CDR3 protein: CASSLKKTQYF. CDR3 bases: TGTGCCAGCAGTTTAAAGAAGACCCAGTACTTC. The chain links TRBV12-3 or TRBV12-4 to TRBJ2-5; D is unresolved. V lost 2 bases and J lost 6, with 4 bases in between. The CDR3 is 11 amino acids.

This clonotype was seen a handful of times. The chain links TRBV11-2 to TRBJ2-7; 8 bases are a match to TRBD2. The length of the CDR3 is 15 residues. V dropped 1 base and J dropped 2; count of bases not matched to a gene: 4. Per the germline V gene, CDR1 is SGHAT and CDR2 is FQNNGV. The CDR3 bases are TGTGCCAGCAGCTTAGCTAGCGGGTCAACCTACGAGCAGTACTTC. Protein sequence: CASSLASGSTYEQYF.

The V gene is TRBV5-1, the J gene TRBJ2-3, with 7 bases fitting TRBD1. The germline V gene encodes CDR1 SGHRS and CDR2 YFSETQ. Germline trimming cut 4 bases from V and 10 bases from J; bases unmatched to any gene: 15. CDR3 length equals 15 residues. The CDR3 here is CASSPTDRVQSAQYF. The CDR3 DNA sequence: TGCGCCAGCAGCCCCACAGACAGGGTGCAGAGCGCGCAGTATTTT. Full variable domain (remainder filled in from reference TRBV5-1 and TRBJ2-3): KAGVTQTPRYLIKTRGQQVTLSCSPISGHRSVSWYQQTPGQGLQFLFEYFSETQRNKGNFPGRFSGRQFSNSRSEMNVSTLELGDSALYLCASSPTDRVQSAQYFGPGTRLTVL.

V gene TRBV20-1 combines with J gene TRBJ1-4, with 8 positions matching TRBD1. The length of the CDR3 is 13 residues. Per germline, CDR1 DFQATT and CDR2 SNEGSKA (reference sequence). With V trimmed by 6 bases and J by 7 bases, 7 bases remained unmatched. The CDR3 DNA sequence: TGCAGTGCATTACAGGGGGTCAGTGAAAAACTGTTTTTT. This encodes CSALQGVSEKLFF.

This clonotype was seen a handful of times. The CDR3: CASSPRWGTEAFF. CDR3 nucleotides: TGTGCCAGCAGTCCCCGGTGGGGGACTGAAGCTTTCTTT. J is TRBJ1-1 and V is TRBV12-3 or TRBV12-4, with TRBD1 as a possible D gene (5 bases). This CDR3 is built from 13 residues. The V end lost 5 bases, the J end lost 5 bases, and 12 bases lay between the germline ends.

Only a few counts were recorded for this clonotype. The chain joins TRBV12-3 or TRBV12-4 to TRBJ2-3; D might be TRBD2 (5 bases). The CDR3 is 13 residues long. V was cut by 3 bases and J by 3 bases, with 7 bases left in between. The CDR3 reads CASSLRATDTQYF. The CDR3, as DNA: TGTGCCAGCAGTTTGAGGGCTACAGATACGCAGTATTTT.